This T cell receptor beta chain is from a study of T cells in Graves' hyperthyroidism and ophthalmopathy. RNA transcripts provided the source from which TCR beta CDR3 regions were amplified. Initially, a first-round RT-PCR of the TCR CDR3 employed the HTBI primer set. TCRdb re-analysed the multiplex PCR reads in MiXCR, keeping a single row per CDR3 protein. The repertoire holds about 590,000 distinct CDR3 sequences, with approximately 14% as singletons. Whole-study findings and limits: Ophthalmopathy and stable hyperthyroidism were separated by a 13 V-J model.

Worth noting for this clonotype: Its antigen is not known.

Germline CDR1 reads SGHRS; CDR2 reads YFSETQ. The V and J ends lost 0 bases and 0 bases, in that order; junction bases with no gene match: 5. The CDR3 extends over 16 amino acids. Hyperthyroidism in the patients, aged 18 to 65, was newly diagnosed and under 2 months in duration. The PBMCs were sourced from fresh peripheral blood (more than 9 ml). Sequencing was performed on blood. This TCR derives from a woman in her thirties with Graves' hyperthyroidism. This sequence joins TRBV5-1 and TRBJ1-1; 7 nucleotides line up with TRBD1. This CDR3 is CASSLVRDSLNTEAFF. CDR3 sequence (DNA): TGCGCCAGCAGCTTGGTAAGGGACAGTTTGAACACTGAAGCTTTCTTT.